What follows are 22 T cell receptor beta chains derived from one specimen sequenced in a study of beta chain features in type 1 diabetes (dated by TCRdb to the late 2010s). Receptor amplification or capture employed the immunoSEQ multiplex PCR assay. All of the isolated RNA was reverse transcribed with the High Capacity cDNA Reverse Transcription Kit, so expressed TCRB transcripts were sequenced. TCRdb took this table from immuneACCESS and kept in-frame rearrangements with V and J called. Such tables lack part of the clones; where checked against another copy, unresolved V genes explain under half of the gap, and the rest is unexplained. This sample gives 640,000 or so clones in total; roughly an eighth of them show up just once. 0.03% to 0.045% of the sample is in the top ten clones. Results and caveats for the whole study, not just this receptor: Type 1 diabetes patients showed a moderate but significant shortening of TCRB CDR3 length in all four CD4+ subsets.

The antigens for these receptors are not known. Sequenced sample: naive CD4+ T cells from blood. Per the publication, the cell subset or site label means: true naive CD4+ T cells. The origin of the receptors is a man between 18 and 35 years old with type 1 diabetes.

The chain employs TRBV10-3 and TRBJ2-5; 7 bases map to TRBD2. The length of the CDR3 is 15 residues. The germline V gene encodes CDR1 ENHRY and CDR2 SYGVKD. After removal of 6 bases from V and 1 base from J, the junction contained 8 bases not matched to a gene. CDR3 residues: CAISPMGGVQETQYF. CDR3 nucleotides: TGTGCCATCAGCCCCATGGGAGGGGTCCAAGAGACCCAGTACTTC.

This clone was picked up a small number of times. The chain links TRBV6-5 to TRBJ2-5, with D tentatively TRBD1 or TRBD2 (5 bases each). V was pared by 4 bases and J by 7 bases, with 13 bases between. CDR1 MNHEY and CDR2 SVGAGI come from the germline V gene. There are 13 residues in the CDR3. CDR3 DNA sequence: TGTGCCAGCAGTTCACAGGTCCGGGGGACCCAGTACTTC. This codes for CASSSQVRGTQYF.

This clone was counted between two and nine times. This CDR3 reads CASSLVGGTTSTGELFF. In DNA, the CDR3 is TGTGCCAGCAGCTTAGTAGGAGGGACAACGAGCACCGGGGAGCTGTTTTTT. The V and J genes are TRBV11-2 and TRBJ2-2; D possibly matches TRBD1 or TRBD2 (6 bases each). This CDR3 is 17 amino acids long. V lost 1 base, J lost 4 bases, and 16 bases lay in between. Germline values: CDR1 SGHAT, CDR2 FQNNGV.

The V call is TRBV6-5, the J call TRBJ2-5, with 8 positions matching TRBD1. This CDR3 has 14 residues. Germline values: CDR1 MNHEY, CDR2 SVGAGI. After removal of 2 bases from V and 10 bases from J, the junction contained 9 bases not matched to a gene. The CDR3 nucleotides read TGTGCCAGCAGTTACGCGGACAGGGTAGAGGGCCAGTACTTC. Residues: CASSYADRVEGQYF.

This chain uses TRBV7-6 with TRBJ2-7; 8 positions match TRBD1. Germline trimming cut 0 bases from V and 7 bases from J; bases unmatched to any gene: 8. The CDR3 extends over 15 amino acids. Per germline, CDR1 SGHVS and CDR2 FNYEAQ. This chain's CDR3 is CASSLAWTGQEEQYF. Written as DNA, the CDR3 is TGTGCCAGCAGCTTAGCGTGGACAGGGCAAGAGGAGCAGTACTTC.

This clone was detected only a few times. The rearrangement links TRBV7-2 to TRBJ2-3; TRBD2 matches at 13 bases. Germline V gives CDR1 SGHTA, CDR2 FQGNSA. The V segment lost 5 bases and the J segment 6 bases; nucleotides outside the gene matches: 8. There are 16 residues in the CDR3. CDR3 region: CASSRTSGGVLDTQYF. DNA of the CDR3: TGTGCCAGCAGCCGGACTAGCGGGGGAGTATTGGATACGCAGTATTTT. Together with reference TRBV7-2 and TRBJ2-3, the CDR3 gives the full variable domain: GAGVSQSPSNKVTEKGKDVELRCDPISGHTALYWYRQSLGQGLEFLIYFQGNSAPDKSGLPSDRFSAERTGGSVSTLTIQRTQQEDSAVYLCASSRTSGGVLDTQYFGPGTRLTVL.

This clone was seen just once. The chain is built from TRBV6-5 and TRBJ2-2; D is unresolved. Germline loops: CDR1 MNHEY, CDR2 SVGAGI. CDR3 length equals 14 residues. Trimming took 2 bases from V and 6 from J, leaving 10 bases between them. This CDR3 reads CASSYVELSGELFF. The CDR3 DNA reads as TGTGCCAGCAGTTACGTGGAACTATCCGGGGAGCTGTTTTTT.

This chain uses TRBV30 with TRBJ1-1; 11 bases match TRBD1. Per germline, CDR1 GTSNPN and CDR2 SVGIG (reference sequence). The length of the CDR3 is 15 residues. The V gene end was trimmed by 1 base and the J gene end by 4 bases; junction bases not matched to a gene: 5. CDR3 nucleotide sequence: TGTGCCTGGAGTGCTGCCGGGACAGGGGGCACTGAAGCTTTCTTT. Encoded protein: CAWSAAGTGGTEAFF.

The rearrangement links TRBV2 to TRBJ2-1; TRBD2 agrees at 13 bases. V dropped 2 bases and J dropped 8; count of bases not matched to a gene: 3. This CDR3 region has 15 residues. In germline, CDR1 is SNHLY, CDR2 FYNNEI. The CDR3 nucleotides are TGTGCCAGCAGTGAATCACTAGCGGGAGGGTATGAGCAGTTCTTC. Translating gives CASSESLAGGYEQFF.

The table lists this clone with a few counts. V usage is TRBV6-8 and J usage is TRBJ2-4; D is unresolved. CDR1 MNHGY and CDR2 SAAAGT come from the germline V gene. Trimming pared 10 bases from V and 0 bases from J, leaving 16 bases between. The CDR3 extends over 15 amino acids. DNA for the CDR3: TGTGCCATTACGTCAGGCTTTTCAGCCAAAAACATTCAGTACTTC. This translates into CAITSGFSAKNIQYF.

The J gene is TRBJ1-4, the V gene TRBV14; D gene ambiguous. The CDR3 loop spans 13 amino acids. Germline V lookup: CDR1 SGHDN, CDR2 FVKESK. Trimming took 2 bases from V and 14 from J, leaving 15 bases between them. CDR3 bases: TGTGCCAGCAGCCAAAACTCCGAACTTCAGCTGTTTTTT. Amino acids: CASSQNSELQLFF.

This clone appeared many times. The CDR3 DNA reads TGTGCCAGCAGCTGGGGTTTATACAATGAGCAGTTCTTC. This encodes CASSWGLYNEQFF. The chain links TRBV14 to TRBJ2-1, with D unresolved. V was pared by 5 bases and J by 4 bases, with 9 bases between. CDR1 and CDR2 (germline): SGHDN, FVKESK. CDR3 length: 13 residues.

The V gene is TRBV11-1, the J gene TRBJ2-3, with a weak D call TRBD1 (5 bases). There are 14 residues in the CDR3. V lost 4 bases, J lost 0 bases, and 8 bases lay in between. Germline CDR1 and CDR2: SGHAT and FQDESV (reference sequence). CDR3 bases: TGTGCCAGCAGCTCCGACAGTAGCACAGATACGCAGTATTTT. Residues: CASSSDSSTDTQYF.

This clone was observed a handful of times. Different DNA sequences within this sample yield the same CDR3. The chain uses TRBV5-1 and TRBJ1-1, with D hard to call. The CDR3 sequence is 14 residues long. Germline loops: CDR1 SGHRS, CDR2 YFSETQ. Trimming removed 0 bases from V and 0 bases from J, with 6 bases in between. Here the CDR3 reads CASSLDGVNTEAFF. The CDR3 DNA reads as TGCGCCAGCAGCTTGGACGGGGTGAACACTGAAGCTTTCTTT.

The chain recombines TRBV15 with TRBJ2-7; a possible D gene is TRBD2 (5 bases). Germline CDR1 and CDR2: LNHNV and YYDKDF (reference sequence). The CDR3 has 13 amino acids. V was trimmed by 8 bases and J by 3 bases, leaving 14 bases between them. This chain's CDR3 is CATGPRESYEQYF. The CDR3 DNA reads as TGTGCCACCGGTCCCCGGGAAAGCTACGAGCAGTACTTC.

This clone was seen more than once but under ten times. The chain couples TRBV28 to TRBJ2-2, with 13 bases fitting TRBD2. V lost 5 bases, J lost 4 bases, and 7 bases stayed unmatched. Germline lookup yields CDR1 MDHEN and CDR2 SYDVKM. This CDR3 has 17 residues. CDR3 region: CASSPGLAGVSTGELFF. CDR3 sequence (DNA): TGTGCCAGCAGTCCCGGACTAGCGGGAGTGAGCACCGGGGAGCTGTTTTTT.

With respect to this clone: An end of the junction does not agree with germline; a read error may underlie this. The chain employs TRBV7-7 and TRBJ2-1; 14 positions agree with TRBD2. The CDR3 covers 15 residues. The germline V gene encodes CDR1 SSHAT and CDR2 FNYEAQ (reference sequence). As DNA, the CDR3 is TGTGCTAGCAGCTTGGGGACTAGCGGGAGTAATGAGCAGTTCTTC. It is translated as CASSLGTSGSNEQFF. The full variable domain, in which reference TRBV7-7 and TRBJ2-1 provide the parts outside the CDR3, is GAGVSQSPRYKVTKRGQDVTLRCDPISSHATLYWYQQALGQGPEFLTYFNYEAQPDKSGLPSDRFSAERPEGSISTLTIQRTEQRDSAMYRCASSLGTSGSNEQFFGPGTRLTVL.

The rearrangement links TRBV29-1 to TRBJ2-1, with D possibly matching TRBD1 (5 bases). CDR1 is SQVTM, CDR2 ANQGSEA, per germline. Trimming took 0 bases from V and 5 from J, leaving 14 bases between them. The CDR3 covers 15 residues. CDR3: CSVEDRYRYNNEQFF. CDR3 in DNA: TGCAGCGTTGAAGATCGGTACAGGTACAACAATGAGCAGTTCTTC.

The J gene is TRBJ2-7, the V gene TRBV6-1; 7 bases are a match to TRBD2. The length of the CDR3 is 15 residues. Germline V gene lookup returns CDR1 MNHNS and CDR2 SASEGT. V shed 6 bases and J 2 bases; nucleotides not matched to a gene: 10. The CDR3 sequence: CASSRFGTTAYEQYF. In DNA form, the CDR3 reads TGTGCCAGCAGCCGCTTTGGGACTACAGCCTACGAGCAGTACTTC.

This sequence joins TRBV25-1 and TRBJ2-5, with a weak D call TRBD2 (6 bases). Germline V gene data show CDR1 as MGHDK and CDR2 as SYGVNS. Trimming removed 4 bases from V and 4 bases from J, with 16 bases in between. The CDR3 is made up of 15 amino acids. CDR3 region: CASSGAGGAGETQYF. The CDR3 bases are TGTGCCAGCAGTGGGGCGGGCGGGGCCGGAGAGACCCAGTACTTC.

The gene calls are TRBV30 and TRBJ2-3; D possibly corresponds to TRBD2 (6 bases). V gave up 5 bases and J gave up 1 base, with 10 bases separating them. The CDR3 runs 13 residues. Germline CDR1 reads GTSNPN; CDR2 reads SVGIG (reference sequence). The CDR3 is CAWCERGTDTQYF. The CDR3, as DNA: TGTGCCTGGTGTGAGCGGGGCACAGATACGCAGTATTTT.

This sequence joins TRBV6-5 and TRBJ1-1; D gene ambiguous. This CDR3 spans 13 amino acids. Germline values: CDR1 MNHEY, CDR2 SVGAGI. The V end was cut by 0 bases, the J end by 5 bases, with 7 bases between. CDR3: CASSYSKVTEAFF. The CDR3 DNA reads TGTGCCAGCAGTTACTCGAAGGTAACTGAAGCTTTCTTT.